This T cell receptor (beta chain) was captured by sequencing in a study of T cell clones after liver transplantation (dated by TCRdb to the late 2010s). As for the study more broadly: ITN030ST, the source of the samples, was a randomized trial that attempted immunosuppression withdrawal within 2 years of liver transplantation. After a pre-transplant mixed lymphocyte reaction, TCRbeta sequencing was used to pinpoint donor-reactive T cell clones, which were subsequently tracked in post-transplant blood. As an antigen-independent comparator for the donor-reactive sequences, third party-reactive TCRbeta sequences from pre-transplant MLRs were identified as well. Three of the eight recipients were HCV-positive; the others were transplanted for non-autoimmune, non-viral indications. Subjects received no induction therapy and standard immunosuppression until randomization at 12-24 months post-transplant. Tolerance was defined as complete withdrawal of immunosuppression for at least one year without a rise in liver enzymes beyond twice the upper limit of normal. Blood samples were collected pre-transplant, pre-randomization before withdrawal, and post-randomization after either full withdrawal or failed withdrawal. Of the 8 liver transplant recipients making up the studied cohort, 3 were classified as tolerant and 5 as non-tolerant. The paper as a whole reports these results and caveats: Because of small, heterogeneous patient numbers and non-standardized post-transplant time points, the conclusions were only preliminary. Low numbers of available donor cells limited the measurable donor-reactive repertoire in two subjects. A greater decline was seen for donor-reactive sequences than for third party-reactive sequences, suggesting partial antigen-specific deletion unrelated to withdrawal success. Because allograft tissue specimens were not available, migration of donor-reactive T cells into the graft, rather than deletion, may have occurred. A significant post-transplant decrease in circulating donor-reactive CD4 TCRbeta sequences was observed in most of the 8 subjects, irrespective of tolerance or HCV status. Once repertoire turnover was taken into account, donor-reactive detection showed a significant reduction for CD4 in 7 of 8 subjects and for CD8 in 8 of 8.

Concerning this clone itself: Its recognized antigen is unknown. No much larger clone is present one base from it, and per-base qualities are unavailable.

The CDR3 goes from the cysteine to the phenylalanine over 14 residues. Only CDR3 DNA remains: 42 bases, in frame from the first base. From V the trimming removes 5 bases and from J it removes 6 bases, while the gene matches leave 2 bases of the junction unaccounted for. The CDR1 and CDR2 encoded by the germline V gene are SGHTA and FQGNSA. Using immunoSEQ, frozen genomic DNA was subjected to high-throughput TCRbeta CDR3 sequencing, a process that included PCR amplification, mapping, bias correction and internal controls. On the study's bioinformatics: Productive rearrangements were kept, and unique TCRbeta sequences were defined by CDR3 nucleotide sequence plus V and J gene. For classification of a sequence as donor-reactive, at least 5-fold expansion in CFSE-low cells relative to unstimulated pre-transplant cells and a frequency of at least 0.01% were required. Minimum frequency thresholds were set for each subject on the basis of the unstimulated sample with the lowest template count, so that a detection power of at least 90% was ensured. Jensen-Shannon divergence between the top 1000 TCRbeta sequences post-transplant and pre-transplant was used to measure repertoire turnover. Changes in detection of donor-reactive sequences were tested with two-sided Fisher's exact tests. Here the immuneACCESS table is served through TCRdb, limited to in-frame sequences with V and J called. Missing clones are a known gap in these copies; in checked studies unresolved V genes cover under half, and the rest lacks a known reason. The DNA gave D and trimming, while V, J and clone size come from that table. The sample table contains roughly 67,000 clones; only one count was recorded for more than 85% of them. Over 0.9% of the sample is taken by the ten largest.

Unstimulated PBMCs, after thawing, were stained for CD3, CD4 and CD8 and then FACS-sorted into CD3+CD4+ and CD3+CD8+ populations. All 8 studied subjects were randomized to withdrawal of immunosuppression. The Qiagen DNeasy Blood and Tissue Kit was used to isolate genomic DNA. This sample comprised CD4+ T cells from blood, obtained less than 26 months after liver transplant. The sequence was obtained from a human patient who received a liver transplant. After a transplant, some T cells may be of graft donor origin. Here the chain combines TRBV7-2 and TRBJ2-2; 11 junctional bases match TRBD1. At the DNA level, the sequence is TGTGCCAGCAGCCTGGGACAGGGGGCCGGGGAGCTGTTTTTT. The translation is CASSLGQGAGELFF.